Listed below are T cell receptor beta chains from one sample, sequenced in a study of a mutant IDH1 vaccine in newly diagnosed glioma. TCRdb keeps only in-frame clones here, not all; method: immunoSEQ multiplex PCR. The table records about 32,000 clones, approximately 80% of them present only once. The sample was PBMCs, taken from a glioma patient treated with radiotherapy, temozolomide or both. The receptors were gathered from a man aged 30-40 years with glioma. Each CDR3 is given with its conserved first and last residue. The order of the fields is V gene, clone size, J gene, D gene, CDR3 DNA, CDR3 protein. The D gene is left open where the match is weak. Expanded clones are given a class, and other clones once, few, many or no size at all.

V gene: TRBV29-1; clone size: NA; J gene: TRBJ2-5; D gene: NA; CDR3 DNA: TGCAGCGTCGGCCGGTCGAAGGGGGTGCAAGAGACCCAGTACTTC; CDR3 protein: CSVGRSKGVQETQYF
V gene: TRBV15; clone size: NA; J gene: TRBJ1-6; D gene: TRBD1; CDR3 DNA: TGTGCCACCAGCCTCGACAGGGATCGAAGTTCACCCCTCCACTTT; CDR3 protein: CATSLDRDRSSPLHF
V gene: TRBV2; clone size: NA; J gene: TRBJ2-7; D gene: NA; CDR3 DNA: TGTGCCAGCAGGGGAGCTGGGACCGGGGTCGAGCAGTACTTC; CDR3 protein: CASRGAGTGVEQYF
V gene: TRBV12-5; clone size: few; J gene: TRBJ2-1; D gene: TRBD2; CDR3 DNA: TGTGCTAGTGGTCTCGGACTAGCGGGCCCCCCTATCTTC; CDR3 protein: CASGLGLAGPPIF
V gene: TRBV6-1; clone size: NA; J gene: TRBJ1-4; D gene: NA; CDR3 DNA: TGTGCCAGCAGTCACGACTGGTCTCGGCTGTTTTTT; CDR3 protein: CASSHDWSRLFF
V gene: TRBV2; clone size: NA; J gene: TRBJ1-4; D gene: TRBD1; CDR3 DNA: TGTGCCAGCAGCCTCGACAGGGTTCGGGAAAAACTGTTTTTT; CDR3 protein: CASSLDRVREKLFF
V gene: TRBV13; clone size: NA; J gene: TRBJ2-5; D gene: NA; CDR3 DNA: TGTGCCAGCAGCTTAGTGCAGCACCAAGAGACCCAGTACTTC; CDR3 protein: CASSLVQHQETQYF
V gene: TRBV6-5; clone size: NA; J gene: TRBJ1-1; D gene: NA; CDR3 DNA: TGTGCCAGCAGTTTTAGGGGGGGAGGGACTGAAGCTTTCTTT; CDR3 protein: CASSFRGGGTEAFF
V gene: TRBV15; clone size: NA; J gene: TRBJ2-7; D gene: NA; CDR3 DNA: TGTGCCACCAGCAGAGGCCCCTACGAGCAGTACTTC; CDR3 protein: CATSRGPYEQYF
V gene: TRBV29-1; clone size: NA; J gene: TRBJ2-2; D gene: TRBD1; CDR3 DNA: TGCAGCGTTGTTCTCGAAGACAGGGGGACCGGGGAGCTGTTTTTT; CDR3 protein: CSVVLEDRGTGELFF
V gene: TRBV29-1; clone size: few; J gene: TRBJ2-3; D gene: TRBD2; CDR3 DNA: TGCAGCGTCGTACTAGCGGGGGCTTTGGATACGCAGTATTTT; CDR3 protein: CSVVLAGALDTQYF
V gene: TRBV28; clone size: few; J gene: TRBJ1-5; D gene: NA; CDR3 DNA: TGTGCCAGCCAACTCAGGGGCAATCAGCCCCAGCATTTT; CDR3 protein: CASQLRGNQPQHF